The 15 T cell receptor beta chains below were found in one sample sequenced in a study of metastatic and nonmetastatic thyroid tumors. The entire patient cohort was treatment-naive prior to thyroid surgery. TCRdb ran MiXCR on the PCR reads. The table lists around 25,000 clones, more than 25% of them singletons. Sequenced: blood. The source of these receptors is a male donor with papillary thyroid cancer or a benign thyroid nodule (not recorded which). Some clones in this sample may be carry-over from other donors' samples.

This clone was counted many times. The chain has TRBV5-1 and TRBJ2-6, with D tentatively TRBD1 (6 bases). The germline CDR1 and CDR2 sequences are SGHRS and YFSETQ. This CDR3 comprises 15 residues. Trimming stripped 5 bases from V and 5 bases from J, with 14 bases between. The CDR3, as DNA: TGCGCCAGCAGTATCACAGGGCTAAGGGCCAACGTCCTGACTTTC. Protein sequence: CASSITGLRANVLTF.

In this sample, this clone is medium-sized. The chain is built from TRBV5-1 and TRBJ2-7; D unclear. The CDR3 is 13 amino acids. V was trimmed by 2 bases and J by 3 bases, leaving 9 bases between them. The germline V gene encodes CDR1 SGHRS and CDR2 YFSETQ. Here the CDR3 reads CASSFNERYEQYF. The CDR3 nucleotides read TGCGCCAGCAGCTTCAACGAGCGCTACGAGCAGTACTTC.

This clone has at least ten counts. The chain uses TRBV16 and TRBJ2-6, with D tentatively TRBD2 (6 bases). V was shortened by 4 bases and J by 1 base, with 8 bases between the two germline ends. Germline CDR1 KGHSY, CDR2 FQNENV. The CDR3 has 15 amino acids. The CDR3 region is CASSLGGSGANVLTF. DNA of the CDR3: TGTGCCAGCAGCCTCGGGGGATCTGGGGCCAACGTCCTGACTTTC.

This clone was detected only a few times. The chain joins TRBV7-2 to TRBJ2-7; D is unclear. Germline CDR1 SGHTA, CDR2 FQGNSA. With 1 base removed from V and 2 bases from J, the gap between germline ends came to 9 bases. The CDR3 runs to 14 residues. CDR3 bases: TGTGCCAGCAGCTTAGATTTGTCCGCCTACGAGCAGTACTTC. The encoded protein is CASSLDLSAYEQYF.

The V call is TRBV27, the J call TRBJ2-7; D gene unclear. V was shortened by 5 bases and J by 6 bases, with 14 bases between the two germline ends. The length of the CDR3 is 13 residues. Per germline, CDR1 MNHEY and CDR2 SMNVEV (reference sequence). CDR3 residues: CASSPLLRGEQYF. In DNA form, the CDR3 reads TGTGCCAGCAGTCCCCTGCTACGAGGCGAGCAGTACTTC.

The J gene is TRBJ1-2, the V gene TRBV10-1; the D gene is possibly TRBD1 (6 bases). This CDR3 is 14 amino acids long. V was cut by 6 bases and J by 0 bases, with 11 bases left in between. CDR1 is WNHNN and CDR2 is SYGVQD in the germline V gene (reference sequence). The CDR3 spells CASSPGHTNYGYTF. DNA of the CDR3: TGCGCCAGCAGCCCGGGACATACTAACTATGGCTACACCTTC.

This clone was picked up many times. The same CDR3 also results from other DNA sequences found in this sample. The genes are TRBV9 and TRBJ2-5; TRBD2 is a possible D gene (5 bases). V lost 0 bases and J 3 bases, leaving 6 bases between the germline ends. The CDR3 extends over 13 amino acids. The germline CDR1 and CDR2 sequences are SGDLS and YYNGEE. The CDR3, as DNA: TGTGCCAGCAGCGTAGGAGGGAAAGAGACCCAGTACTTC. It yields the protein CASSVGGKETQYF. Full variable domain (missing parts from reference TRBV9 and TRBJ2-5): DSGVTQTPKHLITATGQRVTLRCSPRSGDLSVYWYQQSLDQGLQFLIQYYNGEERAKGNILERFSAQQFPDLHSELNLSSLELGDSALYFCASSVGGKETQYFGPGTRLLVL.

In this sample, this clone turned up many times. CDR3 nucleotide sequence: TGTGCCAGCAGCTTAGCGTTGGGACTACAAGAGACCCAGTACTTC. Translating it yields CASSLALGLQETQYF. The gene calls are TRBV11-1 and TRBJ2-5, with 7 bases matching TRBD2. V was pared by 0 bases and J by 2 bases, with 3 bases of the junction left unmatched. Germline V gene data show CDR1 as SGHAT and CDR2 as FQDESV (reference sequence). CDR3 size: 15 residues.

This clone was picked up a small number of times. The chain combines TRBV6-1 with TRBJ1-2; D not certain. The CDR3 consists of 15 residues. Germline V gives CDR1 MNHNS, CDR2 SASEGT. Trimming stripped 5 bases from V and 6 bases from J, with 19 bases between. CDR3 DNA: TGTGCCAGCAGTTCCCCCGGGAGCCGGGAGAATGGCTACACCTTC. Translation: CASSSPGSRENGYTF.

This clone was recorded many times. The chain joins TRBV3-1 to TRBJ2-2; D is perhaps TRBD2 (6 bases). The CDR3 has 12 residues. Trimming removed 7 bases from V and 3 bases from J, with 6 bases in between. Per the germline V gene, CDR1 is LGHDT and CDR2 is YNNKEL (reference sequence). DNA of the CDR3: TGTGCCAGCAAGCGGGACACCGGGGAGCTGTTTTTT. The encoded protein is CASKRDTGELFF.

This clone occurred many times. This chain uses TRBV3-1 with TRBJ2-7; either TRBD1 or TRBD2 may supply D (5 bases each). V shed 5 bases and J shed 1 base, with 15 bases lying between them. The CDR3 totals 15 residues. Germline V gene sequence: CDR1 LGHDT, CDR2 YNNKEL (reference sequence). CDR3 residues: CASSARGSLSYEQYF. CDR3 bases: TGTGCCAGCAGCGCGAGGGGCTCACTTTCCTACGAGCAGTACTTC.

A remark on this clone: The junction departs from the called germline gene at one end, perhaps through a read error. The chain uses TRBV7-2 and TRBJ1-5, with a weak D call TRBD1 (5 bases). The CDR3 totals 15 residues. Germline V gene lookup returns CDR1 SGHTA and CDR2 FQGNSA. The CDR3 DNA reads as TGTGTCAGCAGCCTAGGCGGACAAGGCAATCAGCCCCAGCATTTT. Its protein is CVSSLGGQGNQPQHF.

This clone is deemed medium-sized. The chain carries TRBV4-1 and TRBJ2-7; D is unresolved. In germline, CDR1 is MGHRA, CDR2 YSYEKL. The germline V and J ends were trimmed by 4 bases and 7 bases, with 11 bases remaining between them. The CDR3 runs 12 residues. CDR3 nucleotides: TGCGCCAGCAGCCCACGGGTTGGGGAGCAGTACTTC. This gives the protein CASSPRVGEQYF.

This clone was seen ten or more times. A read error is possible here, since a much larger clone lies one base away. The sample holds other DNA sequences that translate to the same CDR3. The V gene is TRBV30, the J gene TRBJ1-5; 8 bases are shared with TRBD1. Germline CDR1 and CDR2: GTSNPN and SVGIG (reference sequence). The length of the CDR3 is 13 residues. The CDR3 DNA sequence: TGTGCTTGGGAGACAGGGGCAGGGCAGCCCCAGCATTTT. Its translation: CAWETGAGQPQHF. Combining the CDR3 with reference TRBV30 and TRBJ1-5 gives the whole variable domain SQTIHQWPATLVQPVGSPLSLECTVEGTSNPNLYWYRQAAGRGLQLLFYSVGIGQISSEVPQNLSASRPQDRQFILSSKKLLLSDSGFYLCAWETGAGQPQHFGDGTRLSIL.

This clone was seen ten or more times. The rearrangement links TRBV18 to TRBJ2-1; no reliable D call. The germline CDR1 and CDR2 sequences are KGHSH and LQKENI. Trimming pared 0 bases from V and 4 bases from J, leaving 1 base between. This CDR3 is 12 amino acids long. As DNA, the CDR3 is TGTGCCAGCTCACCACCTTACAATGAGCAGTTCTTC. The encoded protein is CASSPPYNEQFF.